This T cell receptor (beta chain) came from a study of blood T cell repertoires in COVID-19. Study in general: Donors in the United States, Italy and Spain gave samples during acute or convalescent COVID-19. PBMCs, B-cell-depleted T cells, or T cells were the source of the cDNA or gDNA that made up the material.

Per the original data handling: Amplification of reference gene primers was used by the study to estimate nucleated cell counts. Method: immunoSEQ multiplex PCR; TCRdb's copy keeps in-frame clones and lacks some. V and J calls and clone size are those listed in that table; D and trimming were worked out from the DNA. The sample lists under 250,000 clones, roughly 84% occurring once. Trimming took off 0 bases at V and 8 bases at J, with 13 bases between the two ends. CDR1 and CDR2 from the germline V gene are LNHNV and YYDKDF (reference sequence). CDR3 size: 15 residues. The origin of this receptor is a woman in her thirties or forties who had recovered from COVID-19. The sequenced material came from peripheral blood. The rearrangement links TRBV15 to TRBJ1-4; maybe TRBD1 (6 bases). This chain's CDR3 is CATSRDRGAREKLFF. CDR3 nucleotide sequence: TGTGCCACCAGCAGAGATCGGGGGGCACGCGAAAAACTGTTTTTT.